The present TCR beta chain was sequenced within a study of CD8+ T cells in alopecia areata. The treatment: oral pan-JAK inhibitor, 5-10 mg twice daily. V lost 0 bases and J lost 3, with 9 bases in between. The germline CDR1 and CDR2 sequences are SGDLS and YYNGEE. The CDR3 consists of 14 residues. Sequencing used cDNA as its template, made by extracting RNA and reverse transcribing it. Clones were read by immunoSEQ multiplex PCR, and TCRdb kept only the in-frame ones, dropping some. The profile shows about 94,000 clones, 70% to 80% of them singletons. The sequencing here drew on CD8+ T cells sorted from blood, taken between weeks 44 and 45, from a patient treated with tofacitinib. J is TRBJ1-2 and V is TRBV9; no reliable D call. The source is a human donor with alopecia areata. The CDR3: CASSVANSHYGYTF. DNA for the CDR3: TGTGCCAGCAGCGTAGCGAACTCGCACTATGGCTACACCTTC.